This TCR beta chain is drawn from a study of cytomegalovirus exposure and HLA in healthy donors (dated by TCRdb to the late 2010s). With respect to the entire study: An earlier analysis of approximately 590 of the donors reported approximately 290 Gb of sequence data and 120 million or so unique TCR beta sequences from roughly 180 million T cells. To study patterns of TCR occurrence, a later analysis re-analyzed previously published TCR beta repertoires from several hundred donors and added high-resolution HLA genotyping. The aim of the study was to test whether cataloging public T cell receptors could identify signatures of past pathogen exposure. In an earlier analysis of more than 550 of the donors, high-throughput TCR beta sequencing was used to judge whether each TCR beta V gene segment behaved as functional or pseudogenic. The study used immunosequencing to profile the T cell repertoires of approximately 650 subjects and linked those repertoires to cytomegalovirus serostatus. Alongside the repertoire data, information on donor age, sex, ethnicity and CMV serostatus was compiled. A later genetic analysis took genome-wide SNP genotypes for about three fifths of the 666 donors and used that subset as a discovery cohort. About five DR-DQ haplotypes were treated as single units for association and clustering because of strong linkage in the cohort. Rather than drawing on any new phenotypic data, the later analysis identified candidate immune exposures from TCR beta sequences and the way those sequences occurred across donors. All discovery cohort repertoires had been generated using a single sequencing platform. To predict cytomegalovirus infection status, the study brought together high-throughput TCR immunosequencing, statistical association of individual TCRs with disease status, and machine learning. Both class I and class II loci were covered by HLA typing, at four-digit resolution. Among some 400 genotyped donors of the cohort, an average of roughly 240,000 unique TCR beta nucleotide sequences were sequenced per donor, roughly a sixth of them non-productive. An early release that covered some 630 HLA-typed donors contained about 300 gigabases of sequencing data and around 80 million unique TCR sequences. Along with the approximately 670-subject first cohort, a separate validation cohort of around 120 different subjects was used. The number of donors typed differed by locus, with 629-630 for A, B, C, DRB1 and DQB1, 522 for DQA1, 600 to 610 for DPA1, and some 440 for DPB1. Of the 300 to 500 genotyped donors, 80% to 90% were placed in the genetic ancestry cluster associated with self-reported Caucasian donors. Points the paper makes about the study in general: In the study, approximately 160 TCR beta chains were listed as associated with cytomegalovirus. Some IMGT-functional V segments, including TRBV6-2 and TRBV6-3, could not be told apart with the 87-base-pair reads, so those segments were excluded. In an earlier analysis of a few hundred of the donors, most TCR beta V segments were observed in productive rearrangements about 90% or about 30% of the time, broadly matching IMGT annotations. In this cohort, only TCR beta chains were sequenced, and detectable features were limited by the absence of alpha or paired-chain data. According to the authors, the approach could potentially be generalized to other disease states and immunological phenotypes. A further reported finding was that TCR beta sequences accurately predicted the HLA-A and HLA-B alleles for most subjects in the first cohort. Presence/absence analyses assumed roughly uniform sequencing depth across donors, an assumption that may not hold. The sequencing pipeline was judged likely to have produced a cluster of highly shared sequence variants as a technical artifact. Strong co-occurrence of HLA alleles, especially DR and DQ, made assigning TCR associations to individual alleles difficult. In a later analysis, most CMV-associated TCR beta chains were found to appear HLA-restricted, with HLA associations seemingly driven largely by CMV exposure. A later genetic analysis reported fewer N-insertions in productive TCRs among donors in an Asian-associated ancestry cluster than the roughly 700-donor mean. In a later analysis, TCR association rates were found to vary across HLA loci, with the most associated TCRs seen for DRB1 alleles and the fewest for HLA-C alleles. Cytomegalovirus status was reported to be diagnosed by the classifier with high specificity and sensitivity in both the original and validation cohorts. Because HLA typing was unavailable for some donors at each locus, only the typed subset was used in association tests. The earlier analysis of some 560 of the donors excluded some 16 rarely observed V segments, including chromosome 9 orphons, because counts were too low. Across donors, most TCR sequences were observed very rarely, whereas some public TCRs were present in many individuals. In a later genetic analysis, a missense DCLRE1C variant was associated with V-gene and J-gene trimming of TCR beta chains, and the association was replicated in an independent cohort. In vitro tests confirmed that a few of the cytomegalovirus-associated TCR beta chains recognize cytomegalovirus antigens. Linkage disequilibrium might explain the correlated functional status among segregating V segments, but an unknown experimental factor could not be ruled out. In a later analysis, HLA-associated TCR beta chains were found to be more clonally expanded and to have lower generation probabilities than equally common non-associated chains. At a false discovery rate of 0.05, a later analysis linked 15,000 to 20,000 TCR beta sequences to specific HLA alleles. For the cohort, immune exposure information was limited to CMV serostatus. Several of the top co-occurrence clusters appeared to be linked to parvovirus B19, influenza, CMV and Epstein-Barr virus, according to a later analysis.

The cohort consisted of 600 to 700 healthy bone marrow donors. At the time of sampling, every cohort member was nominally healthy, though immune exposures that went unrecorded were likely present. The donor tested CMV seropositive and was one of the 289 seropositive cohort members. A peripheral blood sample was collected from each donor, and TCR beta sequencing was performed on peripheral blood mononuclear cells. Genomic DNA was extracted from the blood cell samples with the Qiagen DNeasy Blood Extraction Kit. In the case of this clone: No antigen is known for it.

CDR1 and CDR2 are read off the germline V gene as MNHEY and SVGAGI. V is reduced by 2 bases and J by 1 base, leaving a spacing of 11 bases between them. The CDR3 goes from the cysteine to the phenylalanine over 15 residues. The CDR3 DNA has 45 bases and is translated from base 1. Libraries came from the immunoSEQ multiplex PCR assay. For the multiplex PCR, a mixture combining 60 forward primers for TCR Vbeta segments and 13 reverse primers for TCR Jbeta segments was used. Amplification of the CDR3 region of rearranged TCR beta genes was performed with a multiplex PCR assay on genomic DNA. The amplified TCR beta libraries were sequenced on the Illumina HiSeq System as 87-base-pair reads. In the original analysis: A later analysis tallied around 82 million unique TCR beta chains across the 666 repertoires, and some 10 million of those chains were shared by two or more donors. Raw reads were error-corrected and collapsed into unique sequences with a nearest-neighbor algorithm that merged closely related sequences to remove PCR and sequencing errors. CDR3 sequences were aligned to IMGT reference sequences to assign V, D and J gene segments. For a sequence to be retained, at least a six-nucleotide match to both a V gene segment and a J gene segment was required. A rearrangement counted as productive if the CDR3 had no stop codons and remained in frame with V and J, and every other rearrangement counted as non-productive. CDR3 was defined by IMGT convention, running from the second conserved V-encoded cysteine to the conserved J-encoded phenylalanine. The earlier analysis of about 570 of the donors excluded any sequence lacking an unambiguous match to a single V gene segment. In an earlier analysis of about 590 of the donors, a V segment was called functional when productive rearrangements were above 56.7%, and segregating when the standard deviation between donors exceeded 5%. A statistical classification framework was built to diagnose cytomegalovirus status from the catalog of TCR beta chain sequences. In a later analysis, TCR nucleotide sequences were compared against IMGT/GENE-DB human TR gene sequences so that V and J genes could be assigned. In a later analysis, CDR3 sequences and most-parsimonious VDJ recombination scenarios were assigned using the TCRdist pipeline. In a later analysis, each TCR beta chain was defined by its CDR3 amino acid sequence together with its V-gene family, and reads lacking a unique V-gene family were excluded. To address suspected cross-contamination and a sequencing artifact, a later analysis removed 550 to 750 highly shared, low-generation-probability nucleotide sequences. In a later analysis, a clonal expansion index was calculated for each public chain from normalized within-repertoire ranks of inferred template counts. In a later analysis, generation probabilities were computed using a VDJ recombination model fitted to out-of-frame rearrangements, and the results were checked against IGoR. Hypergeometric tests were used in a later analysis to score TCR-TCR, TCR-HLA and TCR-CMV co-occurrence, with a repertoire-size bias correction applied to the TCR pairs. In a later analysis, false discovery rates were estimated by permuting HLA or CMV assignments 20 times. A later analysis grouped co-occurring TCRs with DBSCAN, adding TCRdist sequence similarity when clustering within HLA-allele-positive subsets. For co-occurrence clustering, repertoires with fewer than 30,000 or more than 120,000 public chains were excluded, along with four to six repertoires with anomalous nucleotide sharing. Here the immuneACCESS table is served through TCRdb, limited to in-frame sequences with V and J called. Missing clones are a known gap in these copies; in checked studies unresolved V genes cover under half, and the rest lacks a known reason. V, J and clone size derive from that table, while D and trimming were established from the DNA sequence. This sample's table lists about 87,000 clones. The ten most abundant clones make up roughly 14% of the sample.

The receptor was isolated from a middle-aged man in good health and CMV-seropositive. The chain is made from TRBV6-5 and TRBJ2-5; matching of 6 bases hints at TRBD1 as the D gene. The sequencing sample was made of PBMCs. The DNA reads TGTGCCAGCAGTTACCCAGAAGGGGGCCAAGAGACCCAGTACTTC. This is translated as CASSYPEGGQETQYF.